Listed below are T cell receptor beta chains from one sample, sequenced in a study of OX40 agonist ivuxolimab in advanced cancers. Only in-frame clones appear in the TCRdb table, and some are missing; sequencing was by immunoSEQ multiplex PCR. The sample lists tens of thousands of clones; 84% were seen once. Sequencing was performed on CD4+ or CD8+ T cells sorted from blood, taken in a trial of the OX40 agonist ivuxolimab. The receptors derive from an adult with an advanced solid tumor such as melanoma, head and neck, liver or kidney cancer. The CDR3 runs from the conserved cysteine through the conserved F or W. Fields, in order: J gene, V gene, clone size, D gene, CDR3 protein, CDR3 DNA. A D gene is named only where the DNA matches it firmly. For some rows the clone size is stated as once, few or many, or as a class when expanded; others skip it.

j_gene: TRBJ2-1; v_gene: TRBV25-1; abundance: -; d_gene: TRBD2; CDR3aa: CASSEGGRANNEQFF; CDR3nt: TGTGCCAGCAGTGAGGGCGGGAGGGCCAATAATGAGCAGTTCTTC
j_gene: TRBJ1-3; v_gene: TRBV5-4; abundance: -; d_gene: -; CDR3aa: CASSLDRLSGNTIYF; CDR3nt: TGTGCCAGCAGCTTGGACCGGCTCTCTGGAAACACCATATATTTT
j_gene: TRBJ2-1; v_gene: TRBV10-3; abundance: -; d_gene: TRBD1; CDR3aa: CAIQTGGSYNEQFF; CDR3nt: TGTGCCATCCAGACAGGGGGGTCCTACAATGAGCAGTTCTTC
j_gene: TRBJ2-1; v_gene: TRBV21-1; abundance: -; d_gene: -; CDR3aa: CASSNGSYFSGALDNEQFF; CDR3nt: TGTGCCAGCAGCAACGGCAGTTACTTTAGCGGGGCCTTGGACAATGAGCAGTTCTTC
j_gene: TRBJ2-3; v_gene: TRBV10-3; abundance: -; d_gene: TRBD1; CDR3aa: CAIKPQGALVGDTQYF; CDR3nt: TGTGCCATCAAACCACAGGGGGCATTAGTTGGGGATACGCAGTATTTT
j_gene: TRBJ2-7; v_gene: TRBV13; abundance: once; d_gene: -; CDR3aa: CASSSRGEVWDEQYF; CDR3nt: TGTGCCAGCAGCTCGAGGGGGGAAGTCTGGGACGAGCAGTACTTC
j_gene: TRBJ2-7; v_gene: TRBV6-6; abundance: -; d_gene: -; CDR3aa: CASSYSTWEQYF; CDR3nt: TGTGCCAGCAGTTACTCCACGTGGGAGCAGTACTTC
j_gene: TRBJ2-2; v_gene: TRBV29-1; abundance: -; d_gene: TRBD2; CDR3aa: CSVKSSGSNTGELFF; CDR3nt: TGCAGCGTTAAGTCTAGCGGGTCGAACACCGGGGAGCTGTTTTTT
j_gene: TRBJ1-2; v_gene: TRBV2; abundance: few; d_gene: -; CDR3aa: CASRQESLGGYTF; CDR3nt: TGTGCCAGCAGACAGGAGTCCCTGGGTGGCTACACCTTC
j_gene: TRBJ1-1; v_gene: TRBV7-2; abundance: -; d_gene: -; CDR3aa: CASSLDWSTEAFF; CDR3nt: TGTGCCAGCAGCTTAGATTGGAGCACTGAAGCTTTCTTT
j_gene: TRBJ1-2; v_gene: TRBV11-1; abundance: -; d_gene: -; CDR3aa: CASSMDGSNYGYTF; CDR3nt: TGTGCCAGCAGCATGGACGGGTCTAACTATGGCTACACCTTC
j_gene: TRBJ2-3; v_gene: TRBV2; abundance: -; d_gene: -; CDR3aa: CASSEGGEADTQYF; CDR3nt: TGTGCCAGCAGTGAAGGGGGTGAGGCGGATACGCAGTATTTT
j_gene: TRBJ1-1; v_gene: TRBV6-5; abundance: -; d_gene: -; CDR3aa: CASSSSTEAFF; CDR3nt: TGTGCCAGCAGTTCCTCCACTGAAGCTTTCTTT
j_gene: TRBJ1-2; v_gene: TRBV28; abundance: -; d_gene: -; CDR3aa: CASSLPDLGYTF; CDR3nt: TGTGCCAGCAGTTTACCCGACCTCGGCTACACCTTC
j_gene: TRBJ1-2; v_gene: TRBV4-3; abundance: -; d_gene: -; CDR3aa: CASSQDHLTGYGYTF; CDR3nt: TGCGCCAGCAGCCAAGATCATTTGACCGGCTATGGCTACACCTTC
j_gene: TRBJ1-1; v_gene: TRBV9; abundance: few; d_gene: -; CDR3aa: CASSVDPLRGTEAFF; CDR3nt: TGTGCCAGCAGCGTAGATCCCCTTCGGGGCACTGAAGCTTTCTTT
j_gene: TRBJ2-1; v_gene: TRBV15; abundance: few; d_gene: -; CDR3aa: CATSGFGQGSSYNEQFF; CDR3nt: TGTGCCACCAGCGGTTTCGGTCAGGGAAGCTCCTACAATGAGCAGTTCTTC
j_gene: TRBJ2-3; v_gene: TRBV4-3; abundance: -; d_gene: TRBD2; CDR3aa: CASSQVLAGSLTDTQYF; CDR3nt: TGCGCCAGCAGCCAAGTCCTAGCGGGATCGTTAACAGATACGCAGTATTTT
j_gene: TRBJ2-5; v_gene: TRBV10-2; abundance: -; d_gene: -; CDR3aa: CASSDWGRQETQYF; CDR3nt: TGCGCCAGCAGTGATTGGGGGAGGCAAGAGACCCAGTACTTC
j_gene: TRBJ1-2; v_gene: TRBV6-5; abundance: once; d_gene: -; CDR3aa: CASSYGWGSGYTF; CDR3nt: TGTGCCAGCAGTTATGGTTGGGGTTCAGGCTACACCTTC
j_gene: TRBJ1-5; v_gene: TRBV28; abundance: -; d_gene: -; CDR3aa: CASRITGYNQPQHF; CDR3nt: TGTGCCAGCAGGATTACAGGATACAATCAGCCCCAGCATTTT
j_gene: TRBJ2-7; v_gene: TRBV6-6; abundance: -; d_gene: -; CDR3aa: CASSWRGDEGEQYF; CDR3nt: TGTGCCAGCAGTTGGCGGGGCGATGAAGGCGAGCAGTACTTC
j_gene: TRBJ2-7; v_gene: TRBV4-3; abundance: -; d_gene: TRBD2; CDR3aa: CASSQAPGGPSEQYF; CDR3nt: TGCGCCAGCAGCCAAGCCCCGGGAGGGCCCTCCGAGCAGTACTTC
j_gene: TRBJ2-5; v_gene: TRBV7-3; abundance: -; d_gene: -; CDR3aa: CASSPQGGQTQYF; CDR3nt: TGTGCCAGCAGCCCCCAAGGGGGACAGACCCAGTACTTC
j_gene: TRBJ2-5; v_gene: TRBV6-6; abundance: -; d_gene: -; CDR3aa: CASRESRRQETQYF; CDR3nt: TGTGCCAGTCGAGAGTCCCGGAGACAAGAGACCCAGTACTTC
j_gene: TRBJ2-7; v_gene: TRBV5-6; abundance: -; d_gene: TRBD1; CDR3aa: CASSVTGLAYEQYF; CDR3nt: TGTGCCAGCAGCGTGACAGGGCTAGCCTACGAGCAGTACTTC
j_gene: TRBJ2-1; v_gene: TRBV6-6; abundance: -; d_gene: TRBD2; CDR3aa: CASSYVVVAGNNEQFF; CDR3nt: TGTGCCAGCAGTTACGTCGTGGTAGCGGGGAACAATGAGCAGTTCTTC
j_gene: TRBJ2-1; v_gene: TRBV7-3; abundance: few; d_gene: -; CDR3aa: CASSSSGREQFF; CDR3nt: TGTGCCAGCAGCTCGTCAGGGAGGGAGCAGTTCTTC
j_gene: TRBJ2-3; v_gene: TRBV27; abundance: -; d_gene: -; CDR3aa: CASSARAGTDTQYF; CDR3nt: TGTGCCAGCAGTGCCAGGGCGGGCACAGATACGCAGTATTTT
j_gene: TRBJ1-2; v_gene: TRBV6-4; abundance: -; d_gene: -; CDR3aa: CASSDSFEREGSYYGYTF; CDR3nt: TGTGCCAGCAGTGACTCGTTTGAACGGGAGGGGAGTTACTATGGCTACACCTTC
j_gene: TRBJ2-5; v_gene: TRBV6-6; abundance: -; d_gene: TRBD2; CDR3aa: CASSNSGTYSETQYF; CDR3nt: TGTGCCAGCAGTAATAGCGGGACCTACTCCGAGACCCAGTACTTC
j_gene: TRBJ2-7; v_gene: TRBV4-1; abundance: -; d_gene: TRBD2; CDR3aa: CASSRGLAGGHEQYF; CDR3nt: TGCGCCAGCAGCCGGGGACTAGCGGGAGGCCACGAGCAGTACTTC
j_gene: TRBJ2-5; v_gene: TRBV15; abundance: -; d_gene: -; CDR3aa: CATVPKTGVSETQYF; CDR3nt: TGTGCCACCGTTCCTAAAACCGGGGTCTCGGAGACCCAGTACTTC
j_gene: TRBJ2-7; v_gene: TRBV11-3; abundance: -; d_gene: -; CDR3aa: CASNRGGQGTYEQYF; CDR3nt: TGTGCCAGCAACCGGGGGGGACAGGGAACCTACGAGCAGTACTTC
j_gene: TRBJ2-5; v_gene: TRBV11-2; abundance: -; d_gene: -; CDR3aa: CASSLDRRATRYETQYF; CDR3nt: TGTGCCAGCAGCTTAGATAGAAGGGCCACGAGGTATGAGACCCAGTACTTC
j_gene: TRBJ1-5; v_gene: TRBV29-1; abundance: -; d_gene: -; CDR3aa: CSATEGSLYQPQHF; CDR3nt: TGCAGCGCTACCGAAGGGTCTTTGTATCAGCCCCAGCATTTT
j_gene: TRBJ2-7; v_gene: TRBV7-2; abundance: -; d_gene: -; CDR3aa: CASSLGRGGGYEQYF; CDR3nt: TGTGCCAGCAGCTTGGGGCGAGGGGGGGGCTACGAGCAGTACTTC
j_gene: TRBJ2-1; v_gene: TRBV29-1; abundance: few; d_gene: TRBD1; CDR3aa: CSVREGTGIYNEQFF; CDR3nt: TGCAGCGTCCGTGAGGGGACAGGGATCTACAATGAGCAGTTCTTC
j_gene: TRBJ1-1; v_gene: TRBV27; abundance: -; d_gene: TRBD1; CDR3aa: CASSRGQGGLQMNTEAFF; CDR3nt: TGTGCCAGCAGTCGGGGACAGGGGGGTCTCCAAATGAACACTGAAGCTTTCTTT
j_gene: TRBJ1-4; v_gene: TRBV5-1; abundance: -; d_gene: TRBD1; CDR3aa: CASSPGQVSWGEKLFF; CDR3nt: TGCGCCAGCAGCCCGGGACAGGTCTCTTGGGGTGAAAAACTGTTTTTT
j_gene: TRBJ2-3; v_gene: TRBV20-1; abundance: -; d_gene: -; CDR3aa: CSAKGLDTQYF; CDR3nt: TGCAGTGCAAAGGGACTAGATACGCAGTATTTT
j_gene: TRBJ1-1; v_gene: TRBV19; abundance: -; d_gene: -; CDR3aa: CASSIGRQPTEAFF; CDR3nt: TGTGCCAGTAGTATAGGTAGACAGCCCACTGAAGCTTTCTTT
j_gene: TRBJ2-4; v_gene: TRBV5-4; abundance: few; d_gene: -; CDR3aa: CASSLAELGPKNIQYF; CDR3nt: TGTGCCAGCAGCTTGGCAGAATTAGGTCCCAAAAACATTCAGTACTTC
j_gene: TRBJ2-1; v_gene: TRBV27; abundance: -; d_gene: -; CDR3aa: CASSLFGQSNEQFF; CDR3nt: TGTGCCAGCAGCCTCTTTGGACAGTCCAATGAGCAGTTCTTC
j_gene: TRBJ1-5; v_gene: TRBV19; abundance: -; d_gene: -; CDR3aa: CASSIGDRGSNQPQHF; CDR3nt: TGTGCCAGTAGTATCGGAGACAGAGGGAGCAATCAGCCCCAGCATTTT
j_gene: TRBJ2-7; v_gene: TRBV18; abundance: -; d_gene: -; CDR3aa: CASSPSTGPYEQYF; CDR3nt: TGTGCCAGCTCACCGTCGACCGGGCCCTACGAGCAGTACTTC
j_gene: TRBJ2-2; v_gene: TRBV29-1; abundance: -; d_gene: -; CDR3aa: CSVQANTGELFF; CDR3nt: TGCAGCGTTCAAGCGAACACCGGGGAGCTGTTTTTT
j_gene: TRBJ2-5; v_gene: TRBV5-1; abundance: once; d_gene: -; CDR3aa: CASSLGLQETQYF; CDR3nt: TGCGCCAGCAGCTTGGGGCTGCAAGAGACCCAGTACTTC
j_gene: TRBJ1-2; v_gene: TRBV6-5; abundance: -; d_gene: -; CDR3aa: CASSYDAGLSNYGYTF; CDR3nt: TGTGCCAGCAGTTACGATGCAGGATTATCTAACTATGGCTACACCTTC
j_gene: TRBJ2-3; v_gene: TRBV29-1; abundance: -; d_gene: TRBD1; CDR3aa: CSVTDRGISTDTQYF; CDR3nt: TGCAGCGTTACCGACAGGGGGATAAGCACAGATACGCAGTATTTT
j_gene: TRBJ2-1; v_gene: TRBV6-6; abundance: -; d_gene: -; CDR3aa: CASTPGALSYNEQFF; CDR3nt: TGTGCCAGCACCCCGGGGGCCCTTTCCTACAATGAGCAGTTCTTC
j_gene: TRBJ1-2; v_gene: TRBV11-3; abundance: -; d_gene: -; CDR3aa: CASSLARLHQENGYTF; CDR3nt: TGTGCCAGCAGCTTAGCAAGGCTCCACCAAGAGAATGGCTACACCTTC
j_gene: TRBJ1-1; v_gene: TRBV7-2; abundance: few; d_gene: TRBD1; CDR3aa: CASSQGRQGNTEAFF; CDR3nt: TGTGCCAGCAGCCAAGGCAGACAGGGGAACACTGAAGCTTTCTTT
j_gene: TRBJ2-7; v_gene: TRBV7-9; abundance: -; d_gene: -; CDR3aa: CASSSKGTNLPDYEQYF; CDR3nt: TGTGCCAGCAGCTCCAAAGGGACCAACTTGCCTGATTACGAGCAGTACTTC
j_gene: TRBJ2-6; v_gene: TRBV5-5; abundance: once; d_gene: -; CDR3aa: CASSLGQPYSGANVLTF; CDR3nt: TGTGCCAGCAGCTTGGGACAGCCCTACTCTGGGGCCAACGTCCTGACTTTC